The 24 T cell receptor beta chains in this list originate from one sample, sequenced in a study of blood T cells in healthy people across ages (dated by TCRdb to 2015 to 2017). Receptor amplification or capture employed 5' RACE. The sample was run on an Illumina HiSeq 2500. The second PCR ran for about 7 to 11 cycles and used a J-beta primer mix along with a sample-barcoded 5' primer. TCRdb reran the public reads through fastp at Q25 and MiXCR, keeping productive beta chains. Merged by CDR3 protein, the rows form single entries marked with the most common genes and DNA. The sample table contains about 780,000 distinct CDR3 sequences; only one count was recorded for more than 25% of them. About 3% of the sample goes to the ten largest clones. This same sample was also taken into another study, of T cells of mothers and their children.

The specimen sequenced was blood. These receptors originate from a boy aged 5-17 years in good health.

The table lists this clonotype with many counts. The CDR3 reads CSGRDTGELFF. The CDR3 coding sequence is TGCAGCGGCAGGGACACCGGGGAGCTGTTTTTT. The chain links TRBV29-1 to TRBJ2-2, with D perhaps matching TRBD1 (5 bases). Germline CDR1 and CDR2: SQVTM and ANQGSEA. This CDR3 has 11 residues. Trimming cost V 7 bases and J 3 bases, with 6 bases left between them.

The V and J genes are TRBV11-2 and TRBJ2-3, with 7 bases lining up with TRBD2. There are 15 residues in the CDR3. Trimming took 11 bases from V and 3 from J; bases not matched to a gene: 14. Germline V gene lookup returns CDR1 SGHAT and CDR2 FQNNGV. CDR3 region: CASLRGGLRTDTQYF. CDR3 nucleotide sequence: TGTGCCTCCTTAAGGGGAGGGCTGAGGACAGATACGCAGTATTTT.

This clonotype was observed many times. This chain links TRBV20-1 with TRBJ2-3, with 7 bases lining up with TRBD2. Germline CDR1 DFQATT, CDR2 SNEGSKA (reference sequence). With V trimmed by 3 bases and J by 2 bases, 8 bases remained unmatched. The CDR3 sequence is 15 residues long. The CDR3 region is CSARVASGYTDTQYF. CDR3 sequence (DNA): TGCAGTGCTAGGGTGGCTAGCGGCTACACAGATACGCAGTATTTT.

This clonotype was seen a handful of times. The chain uses TRBV6-1 and TRBJ2-1; D not resolved. Germline assignment: CDR1 MNHNS and CDR2 SASEGT. V was clipped by 0 bases and J by 7 bases, with 19 bases between them. The CDR3 loop spans 17 amino acids. This chain's CDR3 is CASSEAATRVSWNEQFF. In DNA, the CDR3 is TGTGCCAGCAGTGAAGCGGCGACCCGGGTGTCATGGAATGAGCAGTTCTTC.

There are a few counts of this clonotype. The chain has TRBV7-9 and TRBJ2-3, with D maybe TRBD1 (6 bases). V lost 3 bases and J 1 base, leaving 11 bases between the germline ends. CDR3 length: 15 residues. Germline CDR1 and CDR2: SEHNR and FQNEAQ (reference sequence). The CDR3 nucleotides read TGTGCCAGCAGCTTCCCGACAGGAGGCACAGATACGCAGTATTTT. As protein: CASSFPTGGTDTQYF.

The chain carries TRBV5-1 and TRBJ1-4; D possibly corresponds to TRBD1 (5 bases). Germline CDR1 and CDR2: SGHRS and YFSETQ. CDR3 length equals 14 residues. The V end lost 5 bases, the J end lost 3 bases, and 11 bases lay between the germline ends. In nucleotides, the CDR3 is TGCGCCAGCAGTTCAGGGATGCCTAATGAAAAACTGTTTTTT. Protein: CASSSGMPNEKLFF.

This clonotype was detected a few times. The rearrangement joins TRBV20-1 to TRBJ2-5, with D perhaps TRBD2 (6 bases). The J call may be faulty, since TRBJ2-7 better matches the DNA end. The germline V gene has CDR1 DFQATT and CDR2 SNEGSKA (reference sequence). The CDR3 has 15 amino acids. In DNA, the CDR3 is TGCAGTGCTAGAGATCGCGGGGACGGCATCTACGAGCAGTACTTC. Translated: CSARDRGDGIYEQYF.

This clonotype was detected a few times. V gene TRBV27 combines with J gene TRBJ2-7; 7 positions agree with TRBD1. The V gene end was trimmed by 5 bases and the J gene end by 9 bases; junction bases not matched to a gene: 10. CDR1 is MNHEY and CDR2 is SMNVEV in the germline V gene (reference sequence). The CDR3 is 13 residues long. As DNA, the CDR3 is TGTGCCAGCAGTCTACAGGGGCCTACGACGCAGTACTTC. Translation gives CASSLQGPTTQYF.

The V and J genes are TRBV20-1 and TRBJ2-1; D is ambiguous. Trimming took off 0 bases at V and 9 bases at J, with 15 bases between the two ends. This CDR3 is built from 14 residues. Germline CDR1 DFQATT, CDR2 SNEGSKA (reference sequence). The CDR3 spells CSAREGPSRSEQFF. In DNA, the CDR3 is TGCAGTGCTAGAGAAGGGCCCTCGCGATCTGAGCAGTTCTTC.

This clonotype has just a few counts. The chain employs TRBV4-1 and TRBJ2-7; TRBD1 matches 10 bases. CDR1 is MGHRA, CDR2 YSYEKL, per germline. V trimming: 3 bases; J trimming: 3 bases; junction bases outside the gene matches: 2. The CDR3 totals 14 residues. DNA of the CDR3: TGCGCCAGCAGCCACCGGGACAGGGGCTACGAGCAGTACTTC. Its protein is CASSHRDRGYEQYF.

The chain uses TRBV18 and TRBJ2-5; D gene uncertain. CDR3 length: 17 amino acids. Trimming left V 3 bases short and J 0 bases short, with 17 bases between. Germline CDR1 KGHSH, CDR2 LQKENI. Here the CDR3 reads CASSPGQVLYDQETQYF. The CDR3 coding sequence is TGTGCCAGCTCACCCGGGCAGGTCCTGTACGACCAAGAGACCCAGTACTTC.

This chain uses TRBV24-1 with TRBJ1-2; 7 bases line up with TRBD1. The V and J ends lost 6 bases and 8 bases, in that order; junction bases with no gene match: 8. Germline values: CDR1 KGHDR, CDR2 SFDVKD. The CDR3 has 13 amino acids. The CDR3 DNA reads as TGTGCCACCAGTCCGGGACAGCCGGACGGCTACACCTTC. Translating gives CATSPGQPDGYTF.

V and J are TRBV29-1 and TRBJ2-5; the match to TRBD1 covers 9 bases. The J call is doubtful: the DNA matches TRBJ2-7 better. Germline CDR1 SQVTM, CDR2 ANQGSEA. There are 11 residues in the CDR3. CDR3 protein: CSAGQGHEQYF. For the CDR3, the DNA is TGCAGCGCGGGACAGGGCCACGAGCAGTACTTC.

This clonotype was seen more than once but under ten times. The rearrangement joins TRBV5-6 to TRBJ1-2; perhaps TRBD1 as D (5 bases). Per germline, CDR1 SGHDT and CDR2 YYEEEE. Trimming removed 4 bases at V and 4 bases at J, with 14 bases between. The CDR3 contains 14 residues. CDR3 loop: CASSPRGDSYGYTF. The CDR3 nucleotides are TGTGCCAGCAGCCCCCGAGGCGACAGCTATGGCTACACCTTC.

The V and J genes are TRBV18 and TRBJ2-7; possible D gene TRBD2, 5 bases. Trimming pared 3 bases from V and 1 base from J, leaving 7 bases between. The CDR3 is made up of 13 amino acids. The germline V gene has CDR1 KGHSH and CDR2 LQKENI. The CDR3, as DNA: TGTGCCAGCTCACCGGAGGTTTCCTACGAGCAGTACTTC. This sequence encodes CASSPEVSYEQYF.

The V gene is TRBV5-1, the J gene TRBJ2-2; 9 bases are shared with TRBD1. Germline CDR1 and CDR2: SGHRS and YFSETQ. The CDR3 totals 17 residues. V lost 7 bases, J lost 6 bases, and 16 bases stayed unmatched. The DNA for the CDR3 is TGCGCCAGCGATGAACAAGCCCACAGGGGGCTGTCCGGGGAGCTGTTTTTT. Amino acids: CASDEQAHRGLSGELFF.

The chain joins TRBV20-1 to TRBJ1-4; no definite D call. The V gene lost 5 bases and the J gene lost 0 bases, with 13 bases spanning the gap. The length of the CDR3 is 15 residues. The germline V gene has CDR1 DFQATT and CDR2 SNEGSKA (reference sequence). CDR3 bases: TGCAGTGCTTTCCCGTCGGGTGCAACTAATGAAAAACTGTTTTTT. Protein product: CSAFPSGATNEKLFF.

This clonotype turned up a few times. The V and J genes are TRBV5-5 and TRBJ2-2, with 9 nucleotides matching TRBD2. This CDR3 comprises 14 residues. Germline trimming cut 8 bases from V and 0 bases from J; bases unmatched to any gene: 2. CDR1 is SGHKS, CDR2 YYEKEE, per germline (reference sequence). CDR3 nucleotides: TGTGCCAGTGAGCGGGGGGCGAACACCGGGGAGCTGTTTTTT. Encoded protein: CASERGANTGELFF.

This clonotype came up a few times. The rearrangement joins TRBV6-1 to TRBJ2-5; possibly TRBD1 for D (7 bases). Judging by the DNA end, TRBJ2-7 fits better; the J call may be wrong. The CDR3 runs to 19 residues. Germline assignment: CDR1 MNHNS and CDR2 SASEGT. CDR3: CASSVTGWRGPRPSYEQYF. The CDR3 nucleotides are TGTGCCAGCAGCGTGACAGGGTGGCGGGGTCCAAGGCCCTCTTACGAGCAGTACTTC.

This clonotype has a handful of counts. The rearrangement links TRBV19 to TRBJ2-5; the D gene is possibly TRBD2 (6 bases). Trimming took 3 bases from V and 5 from J, leaving 16 bases between them. Germline V lookup: CDR1 LNHDA, CDR2 SQIVND (reference sequence). CDR3 length equals 15 residues. In nucleotides, the CDR3 is TGTGCCAGTAGTATTAATGGACTACCGGATGAGACCCAGTACTTC. This encodes CASSINGLPDETQYF. Full variable domain (rest looked up from reference TRBV19 and TRBJ2-5): DGGITQSPKYLFRKEGQNVTLSCEQNLNHDAMYWYRQDPGQGLRLIYYSQIVNDFQKGDIAEGYSVSREKKESFPLTVTSAQKNPTAFYLCASSINGLPDETQYFGPGTRLLVL.

This clonotype was picked up a small number of times. The rearrangement links TRBV28 to TRBJ2-4, with D maybe TRBD2 (7 bases). Trimming took off 8 bases at V and 7 bases at J, with 15 bases between the two ends. Germline V gives CDR1 MDHEN, CDR2 SYDVKM. The CDR3 spans 13 residues. CDR3 nucleotides: TGTGCCAGCGGGGGAGGGGGAGGGAACATTCAGTACTTC. It codes for CASGGGGGNIQYF.

V is TRBV9 and J is TRBJ2-5; TRBD2 matches 8 bases. Germline V gives CDR1 SGDLS, CDR2 YYNGEE. The V gene end was trimmed by 0 bases and the J gene end by 2 bases; junction bases not matched to a gene: 9. The CDR3 length is 17 residues. This CDR3 is CASSVGTSGGDQETQYF. The CDR3 nucleotides read TGTGCCAGCAGCGTAGGCACCTCCGGGGGGGATCAAGAGACCCAGTACTTC.

This chain joins TRBV12-3 or TRBV12-4 and TRBJ1-2; D is possibly TRBD1 (6 bases). The CDR3 spans 15 residues. In nucleotides, the CDR3 is TGTGCTACCCGAGGGGGTCCAGGGAAGGTGGACGGCTACACCTTC. It codes for CATRGGPGKVDGYTF.

This clonotype was seen only a few times. This chain links TRBV30 with TRBJ1-2; D is undetermined. This CDR3 spans 14 amino acids. The V gene lost 8 bases and the J gene lost 4 bases, with 20 bases spanning the gap. Germline CDR1 GTSNPN, CDR2 SVGIG (reference sequence). CDR3 in amino acids: CAAAFEGVIYGYTF. The CDR3 DNA reads as TGTGCCGCAGCCTTTGAGGGAGTAATCTATGGCTACACCTTC.